Presented here are 25 T cell receptor beta chains from one specimen sequenced in a study of beta chain features in type 1 diabetes. Study outcomes and limitations: Among all four CD4+ subsets, Type 1 diabetes patients had TCRB CDR3s that were moderately but significantly shorter.

No antigen is known for these receptors. Expressed TCRB transcripts were sequenced because the entire RNA isolate underwent reverse transcription. The table came from immunoSEQ multiplex PCR; TCRdb's copy has only in-frame clones and leaves some out. The sample yields about 150,000 clones, about a tenth seen once. The sequenced material came from central memory CD4+ T cells from blood. Receptor source: a man aged 30-40 years with type 1 diabetes.

This clone appeared a few times. The gene calls are TRBV28 and TRBJ2-5; TRBD2 aligns across 8 bases. V trimming: 5 bases; J trimming: 0 bases; junction bases outside the gene matches: 5. This CDR3 spans 15 amino acids. The germline V gene has CDR1 MDHEN and CDR2 SYDVKM. CDR3 DNA: TGTGCCAGCAGTGTCCGGGGACTAGACCAAGAGACCCAGTACTTC. Its translation is CASSVRGLDQETQYF.

This clone was observed a handful of times. V usage is TRBV4-2 and J usage is TRBJ1-4, with a possible D match to TRBD1 (6 bases). CDR3 length: 17 amino acids. Germline-derived CDR1 and CDR2 are LGHNA and YNFKEQ. Deletions cut 1 base from V and 6 bases from J, with 18 bases between. In DNA form, the CDR3 reads TGTGCCAGCAGCCAAGTAGGGTCGGGGGGGGCCTATGAAAAACTGTTTTTT. Amino acid sequence: CASSQVGSGGAYEKLFF.

V and J are TRBV5-5 and TRBJ2-7; maybe TRBD2 (6 bases). V gave up 4 bases and J gave up 4 bases, with 24 bases separating them. The CDR3 loop spans 17 amino acids. Germline lookup yields CDR1 SGHKS and CDR2 YYEKEE (reference sequence). CDR3 nucleotides: TGTGCCAGCAGCCCCGACGCGGTTTCTAGCGCCCGATACGAGCAGTACTTC. Translation: CASSPDAVSSARYEQYF.

The chain uses TRBV4-1 and TRBJ2-3; D may be TRBD2 (5 bases). CDR1 is MGHRA and CDR2 is YSYEKL in the germline V gene. This CDR3 has 14 amino acids. The V gene lost 0 bases and the J gene lost 5 bases, with 9 bases spanning the gap. The CDR3 sequence: CASSQERGKDTQYF. The CDR3 DNA is TGCGCCAGCAGCCAAGAACGAGGGAAAGATACGCAGTATTTT.

This clone was seen a few times. V is TRBV7-2 and J is TRBJ2-3, with D perhaps matching TRBD1 (6 bases). Germline V gene sequence: CDR1 SGHTA, CDR2 FQGNSA. This CDR3 spans 18 amino acids. Trimming took off 6 bases at V and 3 bases at J, with 25 bases between the two ends. The CDR3 reads CASRSPSGGLGATDTQYF. In DNA, the CDR3 is TGTGCCAGCAGGTCTCCGTCTGGGGGTTTGGGGGCGACAGATACGCAGTATTTT. Variable domain in full (rest from reference TRBV7-2 and TRBJ2-3): GAGVSQSPSNKVTEKGKDVELRCDPISGHTALYWYRQSLGQGLEFLIYFQGNSAPDKSGLPSDRFSAERTGGSVSTLTIQRTQQEDSAVYLCASRSPSGGLGATDTQYFGPGTRLTVL.

This clone was counted a few times. The chain employs TRBV10-3 and TRBJ2-5; D remains unclear. The CDR3 is 13 amino acids. Looked up from germline, CDR1 is ENHRY and CDR2 is SYGVKD. The V gene lost 6 bases and the J gene lost 2 bases, with 10 bases spanning the gap. The CDR3 DNA reads TGTGCCATCAGGAGGATTGATCAAGAGACCCAGTACTTC. Its protein product is CAIRRIDQETQYF.

The chain couples TRBV5-1 to TRBJ2-7; 10 nucleotides align to TRBD1. With 2 bases clipped from V and 6 bases from J, the junction kept 11 bases outside the gene matches. Germline assignment: CDR1 SGHRS and CDR2 YFSETQ. This CDR3 contains 16 residues. The CDR3 sequence: CASSLGSGTGDSEQYF. CDR3 bases: TGCGCCAGCAGCTTAGGCTCCGGGACAGGGGACAGCGAGCAGTACTTC.

This clone occurred a few times. The V gene is TRBV7-9, the J gene TRBJ1-2; D gene uncertain. V was shortened by 10 bases and J by 5 bases, with 11 bases between the two germline ends. Germline CDR1 reads SEHNR; CDR2 reads FQNEAQ (reference sequence). CDR3 size: 11 residues. The CDR3 sequence: CATAALYGYTF. Written as DNA, the CDR3 is TGTGCCACCGCGGCCTTGTATGGCTACACCTTC.

This clone has just a few counts. The chain employs TRBV7-9 and TRBJ2-6, with D unresolved. The CDR3 spans 14 residues. Germline lookup yields CDR1 SEHNR and CDR2 FQNEAQ (reference sequence). Trimming shortened V by 5 bases and J by 0 bases, and 5 bases separated the two germline ends. The CDR3 DNA follows: TGTGCCAGCAGCCCCGGCTCTGGGGCCAACGTCCTGACTTTC. Protein product: CASSPGSGANVLTF.

This clone was observed a handful of times. The chain links TRBV10-3 to TRBJ2-1; 8 bases fit TRBD2. The CDR3 totals 16 residues. Unmatched junction bases numbered 6, after V lost 5 bases and J lost 0 bases. CDR1 and CDR2 from the germline V gene are ENHRY and SYGVKD. In nucleotides, the CDR3 is TGTGCCATCAGTTATAGCGGGGCCAGCTCCTACAATGAGCAGTTCTTC. Protein sequence: CAISYSGASSYNEQFF.

The V and J genes are TRBV30 and TRBJ1-1, with TRBD1 identical over 12 bases. CDR1 and CDR2 from the germline V gene are GTSNPN and SVGIG (reference sequence). The CDR3 covers 13 residues. The trim removed 8 bases at V and 4 bases at J, leaving 5 bases unmatched. The CDR3 spells CAGDRGRGTEAFF. CDR3 in DNA: TGTGCCGGGGACAGGGGGCGGGGCACTGAAGCTTTCTTT.

V and J are TRBV19 and TRBJ2-1; 9 bases line up with TRBD1. V lost 6 bases, J lost 3 bases, and 6 bases stayed unmatched. Looked up from germline, CDR1 is LNHDA and CDR2 is SQIVND (reference sequence). This CDR3 is 15 amino acids long. The CDR3 region is CASSLQGAVYNEQFF. DNA of the CDR3: TGTGCCAGTAGCCTACAGGGGGCGGTCTACAATGAGCAGTTCTTC.

This clone was observed a handful of times. J is TRBJ2-5 and V is TRBV11-2, with D possibly matching TRBD1 (5 bases). The CDR3 has 15 residues. V lost 2 bases and J lost 5, with 15 bases in between. Germline-derived CDR1 and CDR2 are SGHAT and FQNNGV. CDR3 DNA sequence: TGTGCCAGCAGCTTATCGGACGGCAGGGTGGAGACCCAGTACTTC. Encoded protein: CASSLSDGRVETQYF.

This clone was counted only a few times. This chain connects TRBV28 to TRBJ2-6; D remains ambiguous. V was cut by 5 bases and J by 5 bases, with 10 bases left in between. This CDR3 spans 14 amino acids. Per the germline V gene, CDR1 is MDHEN and CDR2 is SYDVKM. CDR3 protein: CASSALRRANVLTF. CDR3 DNA: TGTGCCAGCAGTGCCTTGCGGAGGGCCAACGTCCTGACTTTC.

This clone was counted only a few times. The chain recombines TRBV7-2 with TRBJ2-5; D is perhaps TRBD1 (5 bases). V lost 5 bases to trimming and J lost 4 bases, with 11 bases between them. From germline, CDR1 is SGHTA and CDR2 FQGNSA. This CDR3 contains 13 residues. CDR3 region: CASSRQRGETQYF. The CDR3 nucleotides read TGTGCCAGCAGCAGACAGAGAGGAGAGACCCAGTACTTC.

This clone was detected only a few times. The chain carries TRBV2 and TRBJ2-1; D not resolved. The V gene's germline CDR1 is SNHLY and CDR2 FYNNEI. The CDR3 spans 10 residues. Trimming left V 4 bases short and J 12 bases short, with 7 bases between. CDR3 residues: CASSVAWQFF. The DNA for the CDR3 is TGTGCCAGCAGTGTGGCTTGGCAGTTCTTC.

This clone occurred a few times. This CDR3 reads CASSLLQNTGELFF. The DNA of the CDR3 is TGCGCCAGCAGCTTGTTACAGAACACCGGGGAGCTGTTTTTT. V is TRBV5-1 and J is TRBJ2-2; D remains ambiguous. V was trimmed by 1 base and J by 1 base, leaving 5 bases between them. The CDR3 loop spans 14 amino acids. The germline V gene encodes CDR1 SGHRS and CDR2 YFSETQ.

This clone was observed a few times. The chain's CDR3 is CASSVGDRGYEQYF. The DNA of the CDR3 is TGTGCCAGCAGCGTAGGAGACAGGGGTTACGAGCAGTACTTC. The chain combines TRBV9 with TRBJ2-7; 8 positions agree with TRBD1. After removal of 0 bases from V and 4 bases from J, the junction contained 3 bases not matched to a gene. The CDR3 has 14 residues. Per the germline V gene, CDR1 is SGDLS and CDR2 is YYNGEE.

The rearrangement uses TRBV6-5 and TRBJ2-7; D gene uncertain. V lost 7 bases and J 0 bases, leaving 13 bases between the germline ends. The CDR3 length is 14 residues. CDR1 is MNHEY and CDR2 is SVGAGI in the germline V gene. The CDR3 protein is CASTERSTSYEQYF. The CDR3 DNA sequence: TGTGCCAGCACCGAAAGGAGCACCTCCTACGAGCAGTACTTC.

The rearrangement links TRBV7-2 to TRBJ2-7, with D maybe TRBD2 (5 bases). V lost 5 bases and J lost 0, with 14 bases in between. There are 15 residues in the CDR3. Germline CDR1 is SGHTA and CDR2 is FQGNSA. CDR3 in amino acids: CASSASSGTSYEQYF. The CDR3 DNA follows: TGTGCCAGCAGCGCCTCCAGCGGAACCTCCTACGAGCAGTACTTC.

The chain links TRBV19 to TRBJ1-2, with 9 bases fitting TRBD1. From germline, CDR1 is LNHDA and CDR2 SQIVND (reference sequence). The CDR3 runs 13 residues. V lost 9 bases to trimming and J lost 3 bases; unmatched junction nucleotides: 5. The CDR3 region is CASAGTGYYGYTF. The DNA of the CDR3 is TGTGCCAGCGCCGGGACAGGGTACTATGGCTACACCTTC.

This clone showed up just a few times. This sequence joins TRBV7-2 and TRBJ2-1; D is perhaps TRBD2 (5 bases). Germline CDR1 SGHTA, CDR2 FQGNSA. The CDR3 is 14 residues long. V lost 7 bases and J 7 bases, leaving 17 bases between the germline ends. CDR3 in amino acids: CASKAGTNANEQFF. The CDR3 DNA reads as TGTGCCAGCAAGGCGGGTACGAATGCGAATGAGCAGTTCTTC.

This chain uses TRBV25-1 with TRBJ2-1; D remains unclear. The germline gives CDR1 MGHDK, CDR2 SYGVNS. This CDR3 has 13 amino acids. Trimming cost V 2 bases and J 3 bases, with 5 bases left between them. The CDR3 reads CASSELNYNEQFF. The DNA for the CDR3 is TGTGCCAGCAGTGAACTAAACTACAATGAGCAGTTCTTC.

This clone has ten or more counts. The V call is TRBV28, the J call TRBJ2-1, with 9 positions matching TRBD2. CDR3 length: 17 residues. CDR1 MDHEN and CDR2 SYDVKM come from the germline V gene. V was pared by 6 bases and J by 3 bases, with 12 bases of the junction left unmatched. CDR3 in DNA: TGTGCCAGCAGACTTGGCTCAGCGGGAGGTTACTACAATGAGCAGTTCTTC. This sequence encodes CASRLGSAGGYYNEQFF.

The V gene is TRBV28, the J gene TRBJ2-7; 7 bases align to TRBD2. Looked up from germline, CDR1 is MDHEN and CDR2 is SYDVKM. CDR3 length: 15 amino acids. Trimming at V came to 6 bases and at J to 2 bases, leaving 10 bases not matched to a gene. The CDR3 protein is CASRGGAGIAYEQYF. The DNA of the CDR3 is TGTGCCAGCAGAGGAGGAGCGGGGATCGCCTACGAGCAGTACTTC.